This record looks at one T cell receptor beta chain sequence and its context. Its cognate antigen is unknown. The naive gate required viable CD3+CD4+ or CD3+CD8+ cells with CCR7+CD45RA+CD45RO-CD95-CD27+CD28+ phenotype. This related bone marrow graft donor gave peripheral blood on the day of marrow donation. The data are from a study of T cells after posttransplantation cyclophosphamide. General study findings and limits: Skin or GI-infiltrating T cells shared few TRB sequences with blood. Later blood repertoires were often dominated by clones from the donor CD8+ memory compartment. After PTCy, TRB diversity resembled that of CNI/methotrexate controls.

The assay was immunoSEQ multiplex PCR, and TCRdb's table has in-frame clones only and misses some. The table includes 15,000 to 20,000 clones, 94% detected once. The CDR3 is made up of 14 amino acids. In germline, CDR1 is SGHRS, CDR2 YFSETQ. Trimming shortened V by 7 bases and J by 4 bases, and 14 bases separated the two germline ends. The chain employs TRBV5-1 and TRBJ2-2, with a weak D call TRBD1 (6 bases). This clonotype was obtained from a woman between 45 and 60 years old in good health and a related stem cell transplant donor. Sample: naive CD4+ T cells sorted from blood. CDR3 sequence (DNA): TGCGCCAGCTATAGGGACACGACCACCGGGGAGCTGTTTTTT. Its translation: CASYRDTTTGELFF.